The clone carrying this TCR beta chain showed up just once. This sample is drawn from a study of long-term antiretroviral therapy in people with HIV. From each donor, at least one pre-ART PBMC sample and at least two post-ART PBMC samples were obtained. Without exception, participants with HIV were treated in the United States. Run at survey level, the immunoSEQ assay was version v3.0. Measured with immunoSEQ multiplex PCR; TCRdb has only the in-frame clones, and not every one. This sample carries 15,000 to 20,000 clones, approximately 80% of them seen once, and the ten largest clones take more than 15%. The CDR3 has 11 amino acids. V was shortened by 3 bases and J by 5 bases, with 4 bases between the two germline ends. Germline loops: CDR1 MDHEN, CDR2 SYDVKM.

J is TRBJ1-1 and V is TRBV28; D uncertain. The material sequenced was unsorted PBMCs, taken 0.6 years after starting antiretroviral therapy. The TCR was taken from a woman aged 18-29 years with HIV. CDR3 sequence reads: CASSFGTEAFF. CDR3 DNA sequence: TGTGCCAGCAGTTTTGGGACTGAAGCTTTCTTT.